One sample yielded the 2 T cell receptor beta chains listed below, sequenced in a study of shared clonotypes between healthy human individuals. This table comes from immunoSEQ multiplex PCR, and its TCRdb copy is limited to in-frame clones, with some not included. This sample has hundreds of thousands of clones, with around 80% found just once. Material: PBMCs. Source of these receptors: a woman in her 40s in good health. Some clones in this sample may be carry-over from other donors' samples.

The chain uses TRBV28 and TRBJ2-7; possible D gene TRBD2, 6 bases. Germline-derived CDR1 and CDR2 are MDHEN and SYDVKM. Trimming removed 5 bases at V and 1 base at J, with 18 bases between. This CDR3 region has 16 residues. CDR3 sequence: CASSQLGGGYSYEQYF. Written as DNA, the CDR3 is TGTGCCAGCAGTCAGTTGGGGGGAGGTTATTCCTACGAGCAGTACTTC.

The CDR3 DNA sequence: TGTGCCAGCAGCGTAGAACCGACTAGCGGGACCACCGAGCAGTTCTTC. Its protein is CASSVEPTSGTTEQFF. This chain uses TRBV9 with TRBJ2-1; the match to TRBD2 covers 11 bases. Germline-derived CDR1 and CDR2 are SGDLS and YYNGEE. The CDR3 runs to 16 residues. V lost 0 bases and J lost 10; bases outside the gene matches: 9.